A single sample gave rise to the 28 T cell receptor beta chains below, sequenced in a study of shared T cell receptors in the human thymus. Some clones are missing from TCRdb's copy, which holds only in-frame ones; the method was immunoSEQ multiplex PCR. The sample lists more than 550,000 clones, roughly 85% occurring once. The sample was also reused in another study, on human thymus T cells.

Sequences were obtained from thymocytes. These receptors originate from a girl under three years old with a congenital heart defect.

The rearrangement joins TRBV5-1 to TRBJ1-1; D not resolved. This CDR3 has 16 residues. Trimming shortened V by 0 bases and J by 0 bases, and 12 bases separated the two germline ends. Germline loops: CDR1 SGHRS, CDR2 YFSETQ. CDR3 region: CASSLVNPTLNTEAFF. CDR3 nucleotides: TGCGCCAGCAGCTTGGTGAACCCTACGCTGAACACTGAAGCTTTCTTT.

The chain employs TRBV5-6 and TRBJ1-2; 7 nucleotides align to TRBD1. There are 17 residues in the CDR3. The V gene's germline CDR1 is SGHDT and CDR2 YYEEEE. The junction had 17 bases not matched to a gene; V was cut back by 4 bases and J by 5 bases. The CDR3 protein is CASSPRRDGQDPYGYTF. As DNA, the CDR3 is TGTGCCAGCAGCCCGAGACGAGATGGACAGGATCCGTATGGCTACACCTTC.

The V gene is TRBV14, the J gene TRBJ2-1; no firm D call. The germline V gene has CDR1 SGHDN and CDR2 FVKESK. The V end lost 1 base, the J end lost 8 bases, and 21 bases lay between the germline ends. The CDR3 spans 17 residues. CDR3 amino acids: CASSQGISPPVRDEQFF. The DNA for the CDR3 is TGTGCCAGCAGCCAAGGTATCTCACCCCCGGTGCGCGATGAGCAGTTCTTC.

This sequence joins TRBV28 and TRBJ1-3, with D tentatively TRBD1 (6 bases). Germline CDR1 and CDR2: MDHEN and SYDVKM. With 4 bases removed from V and 4 bases from J, the gap between germline ends came to 20 bases. This CDR3 spans 17 amino acids. The CDR3 DNA sequence: TGTGCCAGCAGTTATAGGGGGGGAAAAAAGTCAGGAAACACCATATATTTT. As protein: CASSYRGGKKSGNTIYF.

The chain links TRBV5-4 to TRBJ1-2; D uncertain. The CDR3 sequence is 13 residues long. Trimming took off 1 base at V and 4 bases at J, with 8 bases between the two ends. CDR1 is SGHNT and CDR2 is YYREEE in the germline V gene (reference sequence). DNA of the CDR3: TGTGCCAGCAGCTTGTTAGAACCCTATGGCTACACCTTC. Translated: CASSLLEPYGYTF.

The genes are TRBV5-6 and TRBJ2-3, with D unresolved. This CDR3 region has 12 residues. Deletions cut 4 bases from V and 5 bases from J, with 8 bases between. Germline V CDR1 and CDR2: SGHDT, YYEEEE. CDR3 region: CASSPYRDTQYF. The CDR3 DNA is TGTGCCAGCAGCCCGTACAGAGATACGCAGTATTTT.

This chain joins TRBV18 and TRBJ1-1; a possible D gene is TRBD1 (6 bases). Per the germline V gene, CDR1 is KGHSH and CDR2 is LQKENI. The CDR3 has 13 residues. The V gene lost 7 bases and the J gene lost 1 base, with 10 bases spanning the gap. In DNA, the CDR3 is TGTGCCAGCTGTCAGGGGAGGAACACTGAAGCTTTCTTT. Its translation: CASCQGRNTEAFF.

The chain combines TRBV29-1 with TRBJ2-1; D might be TRBD2 (6 bases). In germline, CDR1 is SQVTM, CDR2 ANQGSEA. This CDR3 contains 16 residues. The V gene lost 2 bases and the J gene lost 8 bases, with 22 bases spanning the gap. The CDR3 coding sequence is TGCAGCGTTGAACCCCGTCATGACAACGGGGAGGATGAGCAGTTCTTC. This codes for CSVEPRHDNGEDEQFF.

The chain employs TRBV7-8 and TRBJ2-1; D not resolved. CDR1 is SGHVS and CDR2 is FQNEAQ in the germline V gene. CDR3 length: 14 residues. The V end lost 8 bases, the J end lost 6 bases, and 17 bases lay between the germline ends. The CDR3 region has the DNA TGTGCCAGCCCCGATCCGAACTCCCCCAATGAGCAGTTCTTC. This codes for CASPDPNSPNEQFF.

V usage is TRBV29-1 and J usage is TRBJ2-7; possibly TRBD1 for D (5 bases). The CDR3 extends over 12 amino acids. Germline-derived CDR1 and CDR2 are SQVTM and ANQGSEA. V lost 2 bases to trimming and J lost 2 bases, with 7 bases between them. In nucleotides, the CDR3 is TGCAGCGTTGAACAGGGCCCCTACGAGCAGTACTTC. Protein product: CSVEQGPYEQYF.

The gene calls are TRBV28 and TRBJ2-3; 7 bases are shared with TRBD1. CDR1 is MDHEN, CDR2 SYDVKM, per germline. The CDR3 covers 17 residues. With V trimmed by 5 bases and J by 5 bases, 16 bases remained unmatched. DNA of the CDR3: TGTGCCAGCAGTCCCATTGAGGGGGCCGATCGGGGAGATACGCAGTATTTT. Its translation: CASSPIEGADRGDTQYF.

This chain links TRBV6-6 with TRBJ1-6, with 7 positions matching TRBD1. V lost 4 bases, J lost 4 bases, and 7 bases stayed unmatched. This CDR3 region has 16 residues. Looked up from germline, CDR1 is MNHNY and CDR2 is SVGAGI (reference sequence). The CDR3 sequence is CASSSLDRDYNSPLHF. For the CDR3, the DNA is TGTGCCAGCAGTTCCCTCGACAGGGATTATAATTCACCCCTCCACTTT.

A single count supports this clone. The CDR3 reads CASSPPGGVTSSYNSPLHF. The CDR3 DNA reads as TGTGCCAGCAGTCCCCCGGGAGGGGTGACTAGCTCCTATAATTCACCCCTCCACTTT. This sequence joins TRBV2 and TRBJ1-6, with a weak D call TRBD1 (5 bases). The CDR3 contains 19 residues. Trimming cost V 5 bases and J 0 bases, with 20 bases left between them. Germline V gene data show CDR1 as SNHLY and CDR2 as FYNNEI.

The chain uses TRBV5-4 and TRBJ1-2, with D perhaps TRBD1 (5 bases). V lost 4 bases, J lost 8 bases, and 15 bases lay in between. In germline, CDR1 is SGHNT, CDR2 YYREEE (reference sequence). This CDR3 spans 13 amino acids. The CDR3 DNA reads TGTGCCAGCAGCCCATCTGGGAGGGACGGCTACACCTTC. This translates into CASSPSGRDGYTF.

The rearrangement links TRBV4-1 to TRBJ1-1; 9 nucleotides align to TRBD1. The germline gives CDR1 MGHRA, CDR2 YSYEKL. The CDR3 spans 15 residues. The V segment lost 1 base and the J segment 3 bases; nucleotides outside the gene matches: 3. The CDR3 nucleotides are TGCGCCAGCAGCCAAGGACAGGGGGAGGACACTGAAGCTTTCTTT. Protein product: CASSQGQGEDTEAFF.

This clone was counted once. The CDR3 is CASSLAPNWTGANSPLHF. As DNA, the CDR3 is TGTGCCAGCAGCTTAGCCCCGAACTGGACAGGGGCAAATTCACCCCTCCACTTT. This chain joins TRBV7-9 and TRBJ1-6, with 9 bases fitting TRBD1. CDR3 size: 18 residues. The germline gives CDR1 SEHNR, CDR2 FQNEAQ (reference sequence). V shed 0 bases, J shed 7 bases, and the junction held 10 bases outside the gene matches.

This chain links TRBV6-1 with TRBJ1-1, with D perhaps matching TRBD1 (6 bases). Germline V gene data show CDR1 as MNHNS and CDR2 as SASEGT. This CDR3 contains 15 residues. V was cut by 5 bases and J by 6 bases, with 19 bases left in between. The CDR3 bases are TGTGCCAGCAGTCCACAGCCCCAGGGGTCCCCTGAAGCTTTCTTT. Translating gives CASSPQPQGSPEAFF.

The CDR3 spells CASSHSTGTGIFTGELFF. CDR3 bases: TGCGCCAGCAGCCATTCCACCGGGACAGGGATTTTTACCGGGGAGCTGTTTTTT. The rearrangement links TRBV4-1 to TRBJ2-2; TRBD1 matches at 9 bases. CDR1 and CDR2 from the germline V gene are MGHRA and YSYEKL. The CDR3 runs to 18 residues. V was pared by 3 bases and J by 5 bases, with 13 bases of the junction left unmatched.

The gene calls are TRBV4-1 and TRBJ2-3, with 11 bases that match TRBD2. The length of the CDR3 is 20 residues. From germline, CDR1 is MGHRA and CDR2 YSYEKL. V shed 0 bases and J 1 base; nucleotides not matched to a gene: 12. CDR3: CASSQEGVKTSGTCTDTQYF. CDR3 DNA sequence: TGCGCCAGCAGCCAAGAGGGTGTAAAGACTAGCGGGACATGCACAGATACGCAGTATTTT.

The V and J genes are TRBV30 and TRBJ1-4; a possible D gene is TRBD1 (6 bases). This CDR3 contains 15 residues. Deletions cut 5 bases from V and 7 bases from J, with 20 bases between. Looked up from germline, CDR1 is GTSNPN and CDR2 is SVGIG (reference sequence). CDR3 protein: CAWPSGQKGREKLFF. The CDR3 bases are TGTGCCTGGCCCTCGGGACAAAAGGGACGTGAAAAACTGTTTTTT.

The rearrangement uses TRBV27 and TRBJ2-7, with 7 bases identical to TRBD1. Losses at the gene ends were 10 bases for V and 9 bases for J; bases not matched to a gene: 15. Germline CDR1 and CDR2: MNHEY and SMNVEV (reference sequence). This CDR3 spans 13 amino acids. The CDR3 sequence: CATSKHRGPGQYF. The CDR3 DNA reads as TGTGCCACGTCAAAACACAGGGGCCCCGGGCAGTACTTC.

The chain joins TRBV29-1 to TRBJ1-2, with 10 bases lining up with TRBD1. Germline V CDR1 and CDR2: SQVTM, ANQGSEA. Trimming at V came to 5 bases and at J to 7 bases, leaving 4 bases not matched to a gene. This CDR3 spans 12 amino acids. The CDR3 sequence: CSVTGTGVGYTF. CDR3 bases: TGCAGCGTTACCGGGACAGGGGTTGGCTACACCTTC.

This clone was seen only once. The rearrangement uses TRBV19 and TRBJ2-7, with a tentative D call TRBD2 (5 bases). The CDR3 runs to 15 residues. With 6 bases removed from V and 6 bases from J, the gap between germline ends came to 21 bases. Per germline, CDR1 LNHDA and CDR2 SQIVND (reference sequence). This CDR3 is CASSHGELTGGEQYF. In DNA, the CDR3 is TGTGCCAGTAGCCACGGGGAACTCACTGGAGGCGAGCAGTACTTC.

The chain has TRBV6-1 and TRBJ1-2; tentative D call: TRBD1 (5 bases). In germline, CDR1 is MNHNS, CDR2 SASEGT. The CDR3 has 13 amino acids. Trimming cost V 6 bases and J 6 bases, with 14 bases left between them. The CDR3: CASSAWGENGYTF. The CDR3 region has the DNA TGTGCCAGCAGCGCTTGGGGGGAAAATGGCTACACCTTC.

V usage is TRBV6-1 and J usage is TRBJ2-4, with 8 bases that match TRBD2. V lost 6 bases to trimming and J lost 0 bases; unmatched junction nucleotides: 4. CDR1 is MNHNS, CDR2 SASEGT, per germline. This CDR3 contains 15 residues. The DNA of the CDR3 is TGTGCCAGCAGGCAGCGGGGGATAGCCAAAAACATTCAGTACTTC. Its translation: CASRQRGIAKNIQYF.

The chain couples TRBV7-2 to TRBJ2-4; a weak D match, TRBD1 (6 bases). This CDR3 region has 19 residues. Germline V gives CDR1 SGHTA, CDR2 FQGNSA. The V and J ends lost 2 bases and 2 bases respectively, with 22 bases between them. CDR3 protein: CASSLWGANRVGTKNIQYF. Written as DNA, the CDR3 is TGTGCCAGCAGCTTATGGGGCGCAAACAGGGTGGGGACCAAAAACATTCAGTACTTC.

The chain carries TRBV28 and TRBJ1-2, with 10 bases lining up with TRBD1. CDR1 and CDR2 (germline): MDHEN, SYDVKM. The CDR3 sequence is 18 residues long. V dropped 3 bases and J dropped 0; count of bases not matched to a gene: 10. CDR3 DNA: TGTGCCAGCAGTTTTGTATGGGACAGGGGACTAACTAACTATGGCTACACCTTC. It translates to CASSFVWDRGLTNYGYTF.

The chain couples TRBV6-1 to TRBJ2-7; 7 bases are shared with TRBD1. Trimming took 4 bases from V and 4 from J; bases not matched to a gene: 4. Germline V lookup: CDR1 MNHNS, CDR2 SASEGT. The CDR3 sequence is 13 residues long. The CDR3 reads CASSGGQQYEQYF. CDR3 DNA sequence: TGTGCCAGCAGTGGGGGACAGCAGTACGAGCAGTACTTC.